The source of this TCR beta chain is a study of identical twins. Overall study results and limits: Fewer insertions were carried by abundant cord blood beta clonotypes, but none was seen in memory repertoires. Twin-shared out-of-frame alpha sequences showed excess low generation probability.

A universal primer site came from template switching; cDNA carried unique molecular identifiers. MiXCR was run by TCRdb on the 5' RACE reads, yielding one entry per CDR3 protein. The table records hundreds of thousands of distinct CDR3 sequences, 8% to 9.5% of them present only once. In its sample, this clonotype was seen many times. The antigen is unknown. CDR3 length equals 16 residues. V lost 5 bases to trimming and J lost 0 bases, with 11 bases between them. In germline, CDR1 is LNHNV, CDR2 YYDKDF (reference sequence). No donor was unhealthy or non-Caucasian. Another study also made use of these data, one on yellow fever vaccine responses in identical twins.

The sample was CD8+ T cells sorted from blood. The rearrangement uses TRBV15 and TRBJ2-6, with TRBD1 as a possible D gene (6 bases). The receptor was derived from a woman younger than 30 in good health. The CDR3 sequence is CATSFGQLSGANVLTF. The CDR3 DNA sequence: TGTGCCACCAGCTTTGGACAGCTCTCTGGGGCCAACGTCCTGACTTTC.